A single sample gave rise to the 32 T cell receptor beta chains below, sequenced in a study of control samples from healthy donors and cancer patients. Method: immunoSEQ multiplex PCR; TCRdb's copy keeps in-frame clones and lacks some. The profile covers under 80,000 clones, with less than 95% appearing a single time and 2.8% taken by the ten largest. The sample taken for sequencing was blood. These receptors were obtained from a woman aged 25 to 39 in good health.

This clone was seen a few times. V gene TRBV19 combines with J gene TRBJ1-1; a possible D gene is TRBD1 (5 bases). The CDR3 runs to 14 residues. V was pared by 7 bases and J by 1 base, with 13 bases between. CDR1 and CDR2 (germline): LNHDA, SQIVND (reference sequence). The CDR3: CASIGTGRNTEAFF. The CDR3 DNA reads as TGTGCCAGTATAGGGACGGGAAGGAACACTGAAGCTTTCTTT.

V gene TRBV18 combines with J gene TRBJ1-1, with 10 positions matching TRBD1. Looked up from germline, CDR1 is KGHSH and CDR2 is LQKENI. V shed 3 bases, J shed 6 bases, and the junction held 4 bases outside the gene matches. This CDR3 comprises 14 residues. The CDR3 DNA is TGTGCCAGCTCACCGTCGGGACAGGGGTCTGAAGCTTTCTTT. This translates into CASSPSGQGSEAFF.

The J gene is TRBJ1-2, the V gene TRBV29-1, with 7 bases lining up with TRBD1. With 6 bases clipped from V and 0 bases from J, the junction kept 4 bases outside the gene matches. The CDR3 spans 13 residues. The germline CDR1 and CDR2 sequences are SQVTM and ANQGSEA. The CDR3 sequence is CSVGTAANYGYTF. The CDR3 DNA reads as TGCAGCGTCGGGACAGCCGCTAACTATGGCTACACCTTC.

This chain connects TRBV6-1 to TRBJ2-7; maybe TRBD1 (6 bases). This CDR3 comprises 14 residues. From germline, CDR1 is MNHNS and CDR2 SASEGT. V was trimmed by 0 bases and J by 3 bases, leaving 9 bases between them. CDR3 sequence reads: CASSEAMGHYEQYV. CDR3 nucleotides: TGTGCCAGCAGTGAAGCGATGGGACACTACGAGCAGTACGTC.

The rearrangement joins TRBV25-1 to TRBJ1-2; tentative D call: TRBD1 (6 bases). CDR3 length: 12 amino acids. Trimming shortened V by 2 bases and J by 6 bases, and 7 bases separated the two germline ends. Germline CDR1 MGHDK, CDR2 SYGVNS. The CDR3: CASSEQGNGYTF. DNA for the CDR3: TGTGCCAGCAGTGAACAGGGGAATGGCTACACCTTC.

The V gene is TRBV5-1, the J gene TRBJ1-3; 8 positions match TRBD1. The CDR3 is 15 residues long. After removal of 4 bases from V and 3 bases from J, the junction contained 6 bases not matched to a gene. In germline, CDR1 is SGHRS, CDR2 YFSETQ. The CDR3 protein is CASSPGTGDGNTIYF. CDR3 nucleotides: TGCGCCAGCAGCCCCGGGACAGGAGATGGAAACACCATATATTTT.

This clone was seen a few times. The J gene is TRBJ1-6, the V gene TRBV5-1; D possibly corresponds to TRBD1 (5 bases). Germline CDR1 SGHRS, CDR2 YFSETQ. V gave up 0 bases and J gave up 10 bases, with 14 bases separating them. The CDR3 consists of 15 residues. Here the CDR3 DNA reads TGCGCCAGCAGCTTGGACGAGGGGAGAGGATCACCCCTCCACTTT. As protein: CASSLDEGRGSPLHF.

The rearrangement links TRBV28 to TRBJ1-2; D might be TRBD1 (5 bases). This CDR3 is built from 14 residues. From germline, CDR1 is MDHEN and CDR2 SYDVKM. Trimming removed 8 bases at V and 2 bases at J, with 15 bases between. The CDR3 is CASRIGGENYGYTF. The CDR3 region has the DNA TGTGCCAGCCGAATCGGGGGGGAAAACTATGGCTACACCTTC.

The J gene is TRBJ2-1, the V gene TRBV7-9; the match to TRBD1 covers 8 bases. Germline V CDR1 and CDR2: SEHNR, FQNEAQ (reference sequence). Trimming at V came to 5 bases and at J to 4 bases, leaving 10 bases not matched to a gene. The CDR3 has 16 residues. DNA for the CDR3: TGTGCCAGCAGCCCAACCGGGACAGGAGCTTACAATGAGCAGTTCTTC. Its protein product is CASSPTGTGAYNEQFF.

The rearrangement joins TRBV18 to TRBJ2-1; 12 bases match TRBD2. Germline V lookup: CDR1 KGHSH, CDR2 LQKENI. The J segment lost 5 bases and the V segment lost 2 bases, leaving 1 base of the junction unmatched. The CDR3 loop spans 15 amino acids. The CDR3 here is CASSPRTSGDNEQFF. CDR3 nucleotides: TGTGCCAGCTCACCAAGGACTAGCGGGGACAATGAGCAGTTCTTC.

The rearrangement links TRBV18 to TRBJ1-6; D perhaps matches TRBD1 (6 bases). The V gene's germline CDR1 is KGHSH and CDR2 LQKENI. The CDR3 contains 15 residues. The ends were cut back, 2 bases at V and 8 bases at J, with 13 bases in the middle. Here the CDR3 reads CASSPAQGRDSPLHF. The CDR3 bases are TGTGCCAGCTCACCAGCACAGGGCAGGGATTCACCCCTCCACTTT.

V gene TRBV7-9 combines with J gene TRBJ1-1; D remains ambiguous. The V end lost 5 bases, the J end lost 6 bases, and 10 bases lay between the germline ends. The CDR3 is 12 residues long. Germline CDR1 is SEHNR and CDR2 is FQNEAQ (reference sequence). The CDR3 loop is CASSLVVAEAFF. The CDR3 nucleotides read TGTGCCAGCAGCCTTGTAGTAGCTGAAGCTTTCTTT. Together with reference TRBV7-9 and TRBJ1-1, the CDR3 gives the full variable domain: DTGVSQNPRHKITKRGQNVTFRCDPISEHNRLYWYRQTLGQGPEFLTYFQNEAQLEKSRLLSDRFSAERPKGSFSTLEIQRTEQGDSAMYLCASSLVVAEAFFGQGTRLTVV.

This clone has only a few counts. The V and J genes are TRBV4-2 and TRBJ2-3, with TRBD2 matching over 11 bases. CDR1 and CDR2 (germline): LGHNA, YNFKEQ. There are 18 residues in the CDR3. Unmatched junction bases numbered 10, after V lost 0 bases and J lost 5 bases. CDR3 residues: CASSQETFSGGGGDTQYF. DNA of the CDR3: TGTGCCAGCAGCCAAGAAACCTTTAGCGGGGGGGGTGGAGATACGCAGTATTTT.

V is TRBV7-6 and J is TRBJ1-1, with TRBD1 identical over 8 bases. The CDR3 runs 20 residues. Unmatched junction bases numbered 18, after V lost 2 bases and J lost 1 base. Looked up from germline, CDR1 is SGHVS and CDR2 is FNYEAQ. The CDR3 DNA reads as TGTGCCAGCAGCTTATACCGAATCGGGGGCAGGGGGCCACGGAACACTGAAGCTTTCTTT. It yields the protein CASSLYRIGGRGPRNTEAFF.

The chain employs TRBV6-5 and TRBJ1-2; a possible D gene is TRBD1 (6 bases). CDR1 is MNHEY and CDR2 is SVGAGI in the germline V gene. Trimming shortened V by 5 bases and J by 8 bases, and 15 bases separated the two germline ends. The CDR3 has 13 amino acids. The CDR3 loop reads CASSRTNRDGYTF. The CDR3 DNA follows: TGTGCCAGCAGTCGAACCAACAGGGACGGCTACACCTTC.

On this clone: At one end, the junction sequence differs from germline, possibly due to a read error. The chain employs TRBV7-7 and TRBJ2-2, with 8 bases aligning to TRBD1. From germline, CDR1 is SSHAT and CDR2 FNYEAQ (reference sequence). CDR3 size: 18 residues. CDR3 sequence: CASSFQTGEVPNTGELFF. In DNA, the CDR3 is TGTGCTAGCAGCTTTCAGACAGGGGAGGTGCCAAACACCGGGGAGCTGTTTTTT. Complete variable domain (other parts from reference TRBV7-7 and TRBJ2-2): GAGVSQSPRYKVTKRGQDVTLRCDPISSHATLYWYQQALGQGPEFLTYFNYEAQPDKSGLPSDRFSAERPEGSISTLTIQRTEQRDSAMYRCASSFQTGEVPNTGELFFGEGSRLTVL.

In its sample, this clone was seen once. The gene calls are TRBV7-2 and TRBJ1-1; D unclear. The germline V gene encodes CDR1 SGHTA and CDR2 FQGNSA. Trimming left V 5 bases short and J 1 base short, with 14 bases between. The CDR3 sequence is 15 residues long. CDR3 sequence reads: CASSVSLWANTEAFF. CDR3 DNA sequence: TGTGCCAGCAGCGTCAGCTTATGGGCGAACACTGAAGCTTTCTTT.

The V and J genes are TRBV7-2 and TRBJ2-1, with 8 bases fitting TRBD2. V shed 3 bases, J shed 7 bases, and the junction held 8 bases outside the gene matches. Germline V lookup: CDR1 SGHTA, CDR2 FQGNSA. The CDR3 totals 15 residues. The CDR3 region is CASSFTSGAVNEQFF. The CDR3 DNA reads TGTGCCAGCAGCTTCACTAGCGGCGCTGTGAATGAGCAGTTCTTC.

The rearrangement joins TRBV18 to TRBJ2-5; D gene uncertain. The CDR3 length is 13 residues. Germline CDR1 and CDR2: KGHSH and LQKENI. Trimming took off 3 bases at V and 4 bases at J, with 9 bases between the two ends. The CDR3 nucleotides read TGTGCCAGCTCACCTGGGGTGGGAGAGACCCAGTACTTC. The encoded protein is CASSPGVGETQYF.

The chain links TRBV5-1 to TRBJ1-6; D is unresolved. CDR3 length: 15 amino acids. Per the germline V gene, CDR1 is SGHRS and CDR2 is YFSETQ. The ends were cut back, 4 bases at V and 2 bases at J, with 10 bases in the middle. The CDR3 is CASSPGEPYNSPLHF. CDR3 nucleotide sequence: TGCGCCAGCAGCCCAGGAGAACCCTATAATTCACCCCTCCACTTT.

The rearrangement joins TRBV2 to TRBJ1-2, with D unresolved. The CDR3 extends over 13 amino acids. V shed 2 bases and J shed 0 bases, with 4 bases lying between them. Germline V gives CDR1 SNHLY, CDR2 FYNNEI. CDR3 region: CASSETSNYGYTF. CDR3 coding DNA: TGTGCCAGCAGTGAAACTTCTAACTATGGCTACACCTTC.

The J gene is TRBJ1-2, the V gene TRBV21-1. TRBV21-1 represents a pseudogene. The CDR3 runs to 16 residues. CDR3 loop: CASSKSVGRSEYGYTF. The CDR3 DNA sequence: TGTGCCAGCAGCAAATCAGTAGGCCGCTCGGAATATGGCTACACCTTC.

The V and J genes are TRBV4-1 and TRBJ1-4; 7 bases fit TRBD1. J gave up 8 bases and V 5 bases, and 8 bases lay outside the gene matches. In germline, CDR1 is MGHRA, CDR2 YSYEKL. This CDR3 comprises 14 residues. The CDR3 sequence is CASSSGGRGEKLFF. For the CDR3, the DNA is TGCGCCAGCAGCTCAGGGGGACGGGGAGAAAAACTGTTTTTT.

Points on this clone: Other DNA sequences in this specimen translate into the identical CDR3. V is TRBV5-6 and J is TRBJ2-5; 8 bases agree with TRBD2. Germline V CDR1 and CDR2: SGHDT, YYEEEE. V gave up 4 bases and J gave up 10 bases; unmatched junction bases: 15. This CDR3 has 15 residues. CDR3 coding DNA: TGTGCCAGCAGCCGAGTTCAGGAGCCGGGGGGGGGCCAGTACTTC. This translates into CASSRVQEPGGGQYF.

This clone was seen a few times. The V call is TRBV19, the J call TRBJ1-2; D unclear. Trimming pared 3 bases from V and 6 bases from J, leaving 14 bases between. The germline gives CDR1 LNHDA, CDR2 SQIVND (reference sequence). CDR3 size: 14 residues. This CDR3 reads CASSIGLSAHGYTF. CDR3 coding DNA: TGTGCCAGTAGTATTGGCTTGTCCGCACATGGCTACACCTTC.

The CDR3 is CATTQQGANYEQYF. The CDR3 bases are TGTGCCACAACCCAACAGGGGGCGAACTACGAGCAGTACTTC. This sequence joins TRBV24-1 and TRBJ2-7; 9 nucleotides line up with TRBD1. Germline CDR1 and CDR2: KGHDR and SFDVKD. The CDR3 is made up of 14 amino acids. The J segment lost 3 bases and the V segment lost 10 bases, leaving 9 bases of the junction unmatched.

The V gene is TRBV24-1, the J gene TRBJ1-2; D perhaps matches TRBD1 (5 bases). Germline CDR1 KGHDR, CDR2 SFDVKD. This CDR3 is 13 amino acids long. V lost 6 bases to trimming and J lost 0 bases, with 7 bases between them. Here the CDR3 DNA reads TGTGCCACCAGTAGGGGAGCTAACTATGGCTACACCTTC. This translates into CATSRGANYGYTF.

The gene calls are TRBV9 and TRBJ1-1; D gene uncertain. The CDR3 runs to 13 residues. Trimming stripped 0 bases from V and 3 bases from J, with 6 bases between. CDR1 is SGDLS and CDR2 is YYNGEE in the germline V gene. For the CDR3, the DNA is TGTGCCAGCAGCGTAGTGGAGTACACTGAAGCTTTCTTT. Translated: CASSVVEYTEAFF.

This chain links TRBV7-9 with TRBJ1-4; the D gene is possibly TRBD1 (5 bases). Trimming took 5 bases from V and 1 from J, leaving 23 bases between them. In germline, CDR1 is SEHNR, CDR2 FQNEAQ (reference sequence). This CDR3 contains 19 residues. This CDR3 is CASSPLDATETGTNEKLFF. The CDR3 DNA follows: TGTGCCAGCAGCCCCCTCGACGCTACCGAAACAGGAACTAATGAAAAACTGTTTTTT.

The V gene is TRBV5-4, the J gene TRBJ1-2, with 8 bases that match TRBD1. After removal of 5 bases from V and 0 bases from J, the junction contained 6 bases not matched to a gene. CDR3 length: 15 residues. Germline CDR1 is SGHNT and CDR2 is YYREEE (reference sequence). The CDR3 region has the DNA TGTGCCAGCAGACCCGCGGACAGGGCTAACTATGGCTACACCTTC. This codes for CASRPADRANYGYTF.

V usage is TRBV5-1 and J usage is TRBJ2-1; 7 positions agree with TRBD2. This CDR3 spans 17 amino acids. With 4 bases clipped from V and 6 bases from J, the junction kept 16 bases outside the gene matches. From germline, CDR1 is SGHRS and CDR2 YFSETQ. In DNA form, the CDR3 reads TGCGCCAGCAGCCCACAACCCCACGGGGGGTCCCCCAATGAGCAGTTCTTC. The encoded protein is CASSPQPHGGSPNEQFF.

The CDR3 region has the DNA TGTGCCAGCGGTCGTGTTCCAATTTACACTGAAGCTTTCTTT. Translation: CASGRVPIYTEAFF. The rearrangement links TRBV7-8 to TRBJ1-1; D remains ambiguous. The V end was cut by 8 bases, the J end by 3 bases, with 16 bases between. Looked up from germline, CDR1 is SGHVS and CDR2 is FQNEAQ. The CDR3 length is 14 residues.